One sample yielded the 25 T cell receptor beta chains listed below, sequenced in a study of siplizumab effects on memory and regulatory T cells. The repertoire was sequenced with immunoSEQ multiplex PCR; TCRdb's copy has only in-frame clones and lacks some. The sample lists more than 90,000 clones, 85% to 95% occurring once. The material sequenced was non-Treg CD4+ T cells sorted from blood. Receptors were obtained from a human donor in good health.

This chain connects TRBV5-1 to TRBJ1-5; D not certain. CDR3 length equals 14 residues. CDR1 is SGHRS and CDR2 is YFSETQ in the germline V gene. Trimming removed 1 base at V and 3 bases at J, with 8 bases between. CDR3 DNA: TGCGCCAGCAGCTTGTACGGCCCCAATCAGCCCCAGCATTTT. Encoded protein: CASSLYGPNQPQHF. The variable domain in full, completed from reference TRBV5-1 and TRBJ1-5, reads KAGVTQTPRYLIKTRGQQVTLSCSPISGHRSVSWYQQTPGQGLQFLFEYFSETQRNKGNFPGRFSGRQFSNSRSEMNVSTLELGDSALYLCASSLYGPNQPQHFGDGTRLSIL.

The J gene is TRBJ1-6, the V gene TRBV25-1; 12 positions match TRBD1. The V gene's germline CDR1 is MGHDK and CDR2 SYGVNS. The CDR3 sequence is 15 residues long. Trimming cost V 6 bases and J 12 bases; bases outside gene matches: 9. This CDR3 is CASRETGTGGLPLHF. As DNA, the CDR3 is TGTGCCAGCAGGGAAACCGGGACAGGGGGCTTACCCCTCCACTTT.

The rearrangement links TRBV5-6 to TRBJ2-3; 8 bases fit TRBD2. From germline, CDR1 is SGHDT and CDR2 YYEEEE. Trimming at V came to 4 bases and at J to 5 bases, leaving 15 bases not matched to a gene. The CDR3 is 17 amino acids. The CDR3 bases are TGTGCCAGCAGCGCCATACATAATAGCGGGACGGAAGATACGCAGTATTTT. This translates into CASSAIHNSGTEDTQYF.

The sample holds a few counts of this clone. The V and J genes are TRBV6-6 and TRBJ1-1; D not certain. The V gene lost 6 bases and the J gene lost 1 base, with 9 bases spanning the gap. Germline values: CDR1 MNHNY, CDR2 SVGAGI (reference sequence). CDR3 size: 13 residues. CDR3 DNA: TGTGCCAGCAGGGATCTTGGGAACACTGAAGCTTTCTTT. As protein: CASRDLGNTEAFF.

This sequence joins TRBV27 and TRBJ2-4; TRBD2 matches 8 bases. Germline V CDR1 and CDR2: MNHEY, SMNVEV (reference sequence). The V gene end was trimmed by 0 bases and the J gene end by 6 bases; junction bases not matched to a gene: 7. The CDR3 has 16 amino acids. The CDR3 region has the DNA TGTGCCAGCAGTTTATCCTCGGGAGGGGGAGGAAACATTCAGTACTTC. This gives the protein CASSLSSGGGGNIQYF.

The chain employs TRBV28 and TRBJ2-3; 9 bases map to TRBD1. J was trimmed by 4 bases and V by 3 bases; bases with no gene match: 5. This CDR3 comprises 15 residues. The V gene's germline CDR1 is MDHEN and CDR2 SYDVKM. DNA of the CDR3: TGTGCCAGCAGTTTGGGGGGACAGGGTTCAGATACGCAGTATTTT. It encodes CASSLGGQGSDTQYF.

V and J are TRBV15 and TRBJ1-1, with D possibly TRBD1 on 5 matching bases. Trimming removed 4 bases at V and 4 bases at J, with 13 bases between. Germline CDR1 is LNHNV and CDR2 is YYDKDF (reference sequence). The CDR3 loop spans 14 amino acids. CDR3 sequence (DNA): TGTGCCACCAGCAACCGGGGCTTGGGCACTGAAGCTTTCTTT. As protein: CATSNRGLGTEAFF.

This chain joins TRBV5-1 and TRBJ2-7; D not resolved. CDR3 length: 15 amino acids. Trimming cost V 4 bases and J 3 bases, with 17 bases left between them. The germline gives CDR1 SGHRS, CDR2 YFSETQ. CDR3 protein: CASSQDTDLGYEQYF. The CDR3, as DNA: TGCGCCAGCAGCCAAGATACGGATTTGGGCTACGAGCAGTACTTC.

CDR3: CAISETVGVSYEQFF. The DNA of the CDR3 is TGTGCCATCAGTGAGACGGTCGGAGTTTCTTATGAGCAGTTCTTC. The chain combines TRBV10-3 with TRBJ2-1; unclear D gene. V was clipped by 2 bases and J by 8 bases, with 16 bases between them. Germline CDR1 is ENHRY and CDR2 is SYGVKD. This CDR3 has 15 amino acids.

V gene TRBV7-6 combines with J gene TRBJ2-6; D is possibly TRBD1 (6 bases). Germline values: CDR1 SGHVS, CDR2 FNYEAQ. V lost 5 bases to trimming and J lost 0 bases, with 14 bases between them. This CDR3 region has 17 residues. CDR3 protein: CASSEQGLHSGANVLTF. CDR3 nucleotide sequence: TGTGCCAGCAGCGAACAGGGCCTTCACTCTGGGGCCAACGTCCTGACTTTC.

V gene TRBV10-2 combines with J gene TRBJ2-2; D is uncertain. The germline gives CDR1 WSHSY, CDR2 SAAADI. There are 13 residues in the CDR3. V was cut by 3 bases and J by 1 base, with 3 bases left in between. In DNA form, the CDR3 reads TGCGCCAGCAGTGAAATGAACACCGGGGAGCTGTTTTTT. Its protein is CASSEMNTGELFF.

This chain joins TRBV27 and TRBJ1-5; D might be TRBD1 (5 bases). The CDR3 contains 13 residues. Trimming removed 5 bases at V and 5 bases at J, with 10 bases between. Looked up from germline, CDR1 is MNHEY and CDR2 is SMNVEV (reference sequence). CDR3 nucleotides: TGTGCCAGCAGTAAGCAGGGTGATCAGCCCCAGCATTTT. Its protein is CASSKQGDQPQHF.

The chain links TRBV30 to TRBJ2-3, with a possible D match to TRBD1 (6 bases). Trimming removed 5 bases at V and 3 bases at J, with 6 bases between. This CDR3 has 11 residues. Germline CDR1 GTSNPN, CDR2 SVGIG (reference sequence). As DNA, the CDR3 is TGTGCCTGGGGACAGACAGATACGCAGTATTTT. This translates into CAWGQTDTQYF.

This clone was detected once. The CDR3 sequence is CASSRQGINTGELFF. The DNA of the CDR3 is TGTGCCAGCAGTAGACAGGGGATTAACACCGGGGAGCTGTTTTTT. The chain recombines TRBV27 with TRBJ2-2; TRBD1 agrees at 8 bases. Unmatched junction bases numbered 4, after V lost 5 bases and J lost 2 bases. The CDR3 extends over 15 amino acids. The germline V gene encodes CDR1 MNHEY and CDR2 SMNVEV (reference sequence).

The rearrangement joins TRBV5-1 to TRBJ2-3; D gene uncertain. Between the trimmed V and J ends, which lost 5 bases and 6 bases, there was a span of 16 bases. The CDR3 length is 14 residues. In germline, CDR1 is SGHRS, CDR2 YFSETQ. CDR3 in amino acids: CASSHGVSRDTQYF. In nucleotides, the CDR3 is TGCGCCAGCAGTCACGGAGTTTCGCGGGATACGCAGTATTTT.

The rearrangement joins TRBV5-1 to TRBJ2-1; 11 bases map to TRBD2. V lost 1 base and J lost 15; bases outside the gene matches: 18. The V gene's germline CDR1 is SGHRS and CDR2 YFSETQ. The CDR3 loop spans 17 amino acids. This CDR3 is CASSLRPLGSGRAGAFF. The CDR3 DNA reads TGCGCCAGCAGCTTGCGACCGTTGGGTAGCGGGAGGGCGGGAGCGTTCTTC.

The J gene is TRBJ1-2, the V gene TRBV28, with TRBD1 as a possible D gene (5 bases). Per germline, CDR1 MDHEN and CDR2 SYDVKM. This CDR3 comprises 15 residues. V shed 7 bases and J shed 0 bases, with 15 bases lying between them. The CDR3 here is CASNTGGLANYGYTF. The CDR3 DNA reads as TGTGCCAGCAACACTGGGGGGTTAGCTAACTATGGCTACACCTTC.

This chain links TRBV25-1 with TRBJ1-4; no clear D. V was pared by 2 bases and J by 8 bases, with 9 bases between. The germline CDR1 and CDR2 sequences are MGHDK and SYGVNS. The CDR3 sequence is 13 residues long. CDR3 coding DNA: TGTGCCAGCAGTGAACCCCCCGGGGAAAAACTGTTTTTT. Translated, it gives CASSEPPGEKLFF.

The rearrangement joins TRBV18 to TRBJ2-2; D gene ambiguous. The CDR3 is 14 amino acids. Trimming took 2 bases from V and 4 from J, leaving 8 bases between them. Per germline, CDR1 KGHSH and CDR2 LQKENI. Here the CDR3 DNA reads TGTGCCAGCTCACCAACACAGCTCACCGGGGAGCTGTTTTTT. Its protein is CASSPTQLTGELFF.

The V gene is TRBV27, the J gene TRBJ2-1, with 9 bases lining up with TRBD1. CDR1 is MNHEY and CDR2 is SMNVEV in the germline V gene (reference sequence). The CDR3 is made up of 15 amino acids. The V gene end was trimmed by 1 base and the J gene end by 5 bases; junction bases not matched to a gene: 3. The CDR3 nucleotides read TGTGCCAGCAGTTTATGGGGACAGGGTCACAATGAGCAGTTCTTC. Translating gives CASSLWGQGHNEQFF.

The J gene is TRBJ1-6, the V gene TRBV19; the D gene is possibly TRBD1 (5 bases). Trimming shortened V by 10 bases and J by 10 bases, and 17 bases separated the two germline ends. Germline lookup yields CDR1 LNHDA and CDR2 SQIVND (reference sequence). CDR3 length: 13 residues. The DNA of the CDR3 is TGTGCCACCCAGGCGGCAGGGCACTCACCCCTCCACTTT. Encoded protein: CATQAAGHSPLHF.

V is TRBV18 and J is TRBJ2-3; the D is unclear. In germline, CDR1 is KGHSH, CDR2 LQKENI. This CDR3 comprises 12 residues. V was cut by 3 bases and J by 4 bases, with 5 bases left in between. The DNA of the CDR3 is TGTGCCAGCTCACCGAACGCAGATACGCAGTATTTT. Its translation is CASSPNADTQYF.

The chain employs TRBV20-1 and TRBJ2-3; D is undetermined. Per the germline V gene, CDR1 is DFQATT and CDR2 is SNEGSKA (reference sequence). The CDR3 extends over 11 amino acids. V lost 3 bases to trimming and J lost 4 bases, with 5 bases between them. The CDR3 protein is CSASLADTQYF. As DNA, the CDR3 is TGCAGTGCTAGTCTGGCAGATACGCAGTATTTT.

The chain recombines TRBV21-1 with TRBJ1-1; TRBD1, the D gene given by the table, was not confirmed from the DNA. TRBV21-1 is a documented pseudogene. This CDR3 is built from 15 residues. The CDR3 sequence: CASSNYRVTNTEAFF. The DNA for the CDR3 is TGTGCCAGCAGCAACTACAGGGTTACGAACACTGAAGCTTTCTTT.

The J gene is TRBJ1-1, the V gene TRBV28, with TRBD1 matching over 9 bases. The trim removed 5 bases at V and 4 bases at J, leaving 8 bases unmatched. From germline, CDR1 is MDHEN and CDR2 SYDVKM. This CDR3 comprises 15 residues. The CDR3 loop is CASSPRGTGSTEAFF. CDR3 coding DNA: TGTGCCAGCAGTCCAAGGGGGACAGGGTCCACTGAAGCTTTCTTT.